These T cell receptor beta chains were read from a single sample in a study of CD4 T cells in relation to SARS-CoV-2 and coronaviruses. The antigens these receptors bind are not known. Clones were read by immunoSEQ multiplex PCR, and TCRdb kept only the in-frame ones, dropping some. The table lists tens of thousands of clones, 72% of them singletons. The sequencing input was CD4+ T cells from PBMCs, cultured in vitro. These receptors were collected from a human donor in good health. Each CDR3 is given with its conserved first and last residue.

v_call: TRBV5-1
j_call: TRBJ1-6
cdr3_aa: CASSLEGTGSSPLHF

v_call: TRBV7-9
j_call: TRBJ2-2
cdr3_aa: CASSSGQGGPGELFF

v_call: TRBV27
j_call: TRBJ1-1
cdr3_aa: CASSLSPGAAFTEAFF

v_call: TRBV11-2
j_call: TRBJ2-1
cdr3_aa: CASSSRDSSYNEQFF

v_call: TRBV5-6
j_call: TRBJ2-7
cdr3_aa: CASSLVGGSDEQYF

v_call: TRBV6-2/TRBV6-3
j_call: TRBJ1-6
cdr3_aa: CASSYHVSPLHF

v_call: TRBV9
j_call: TRBJ2-1
cdr3_aa: CASSVGSGSYNEQFF

v_call: TRBV4-2
j_call: TRBJ1-1
cdr3_aa: CASSQDRTEAFF

v_call: TRBV7-9
j_call: TRBJ1-1
cdr3_aa: CASSFTDMNTEAFF

v_call: TRBV19
j_call: TRBJ2-5
cdr3_aa: CASSMIRGGQETQYF

v_call: TRBV7-6
j_call: TRBJ1-6
cdr3_aa: CASSLAVGGDNSPLHF

v_call: TRBV10-2
j_call: TRBJ2-1
cdr3_aa: CASSEITSGARNEQFF

v_call: TRBV5-4
j_call: TRBJ2-7
cdr3_aa: CASTRVTSGSYEQYF

v_call: TRBV6-5
j_call: TRBJ1-4
cdr3_aa: CASSRDREKEKLFF

v_call: TRBV7-6
j_call: TRBJ1-1
cdr3_aa: CASSSLGDRETEAFF

v_call: TRBV19
j_call: TRBJ2-1
cdr3_aa: CASGDLAGVYNEQFF

v_call: TRBV18
j_call: TRBJ2-7
cdr3_aa: CASSPPIGPYEQYF

v_call: TRBV9
j_call: TRBJ1-5
cdr3_aa: CASSETGGGQPQHF

v_call: TRBV20-1
j_call: TRBJ2-7
cdr3_aa: CSASSPSRGSYEQYF

v_call: TRBV5-5
j_call: TRBJ1-1
cdr3_aa: CASSSRTGEHMNTEAFF

v_call: TRBV7-9
j_call: TRBJ2-1
cdr3_aa: CASSLLYNEQFF

v_call: TRBV5-1
j_call: TRBJ1-1
cdr3_aa: CASSLAGNTEAFF

v_call: TRBV5-1
j_call: TRBJ2-3
cdr3_aa: CASSLGLAGRDTQYF

v_call: TRBV9
j_call: TRBJ2-2
cdr3_aa: CASSVAGESNTGELFF

v_call: TRBV29-1
j_call: TRBJ2-5
cdr3_aa: CSVSSGKETQYF

v_call: TRBV5-1
j_call: TRBJ2-2
cdr3_aa: CASSFIAGGTGELFF

v_call: TRBV4-1
j_call: TRBJ2-7
cdr3_aa: CASSLGTSGRRGEQYF

v_call: TRBV9
j_call: TRBJ2-2
cdr3_aa: CASSVGQGVNTGELFF

v_call: TRBV20-1
j_call: TRBJ2-1
cdr3_aa: CSALAYNEQFF

v_call: TRBV2
j_call: TRBJ1-3
cdr3_aa: CASMVEGGRNTIYF

v_call: TRBV6-7
j_call: TRBJ1-5
cdr3_aa: CASRTGQGTSNQPQHF

v_call: TRBV30
j_call: TRBJ1-4
cdr3_aa: CAWSVVPSEKLFF

v_call: TRBV3-1/TRBV3-2
j_call: TRBJ2-2
cdr3_aa: CASSQASGTPGELFF

v_call: TRBV2
j_call: TRBJ2-3
cdr3_aa: CASKGLADPSTDTQYF

v_call: TRBV9
j_call: TRBJ1-4
cdr3_aa: CASSPHGGNEKLFF

v_call: TRBV11-2
j_call: TRBJ1-2
cdr3_aa: CASSLGRDGTLYGYTF

v_call: TRBV5-6
j_call: TRBJ2-7
cdr3_aa: CASSWTGPSYEQYF

v_call: TRBV18
j_call: TRBJ2-7
cdr3_aa: CASSPGQIYEQYF

v_call: TRBV5-1
j_call: TRBJ2-1
cdr3_aa: CASSSLADNEQFF

v_call: TRBV6-2/TRBV6-3
j_call: TRBJ2-7
cdr3_aa: CASSYPATGAYEQYF